These 14 T cell receptor beta chains originate from one sample sequenced in a study of cytomegalovirus exposure and HLA in healthy donors. The PCR contained 60 Vbeta and 13 Jbeta primers. Libraries were prepared by immunoSEQ multiplex PCR; TCRdb keeps only in-frame clonotypes and omits some of them. Of some 60,000 clones listed, around 87% are singletons. The sequenced sample consisted of PBMCs. These receptors came from a man younger than 30 in good health and CMV-seronegative.

This clone was seen only a few times. V and J are TRBV30 and TRBJ2-3; maybe TRBD2 (5 bases). CDR1 and CDR2 (germline): GTSNPN, SVGIG (reference sequence). Trimming took 3 bases from V and 2 from J, leaving 15 bases between them. This CDR3 is built from 15 residues. CDR3 amino acids: CAWSRGPGNTDTQYF. The DNA of the CDR3 is TGTGCCTGGAGCCGTGGGCCGGGAAACACAGATACGCAGTATTTT. The complete variable domain, with remaining parts taken from reference TRBV30 and TRBJ2-3, reads SQTIHQWPATLVQPVGSPLSLECTVEGTSNPNLYWYRQAAGRGLQLLFYSVGIGQISSEVPQNLSASRPQDRQFILSSKKLLLSDSGFYLCAWSRGPGNTDTQYFGPGTRLTVL.

The CDR3 bases are TGTGCCAGCAGCGCGTCGGAGGAGTACCAAGAGACCCAGTACTTC. Its translation: CASSASEEYQETQYF. The genes are TRBV11-3 and TRBJ2-5, with a possible D match to TRBD2 (5 bases). Trimming left V 5 bases short and J 0 bases short, with 13 bases between. The CDR3 covers 15 residues. CDR1 SGHNT and CDR2 YENEEA come from the germline V gene.

The chain links TRBV11-1 to TRBJ2-4, with 8 bases aligning to TRBD1. V lost 4 bases, J lost 8 bases, and 7 bases stayed unmatched. The CDR3 length is 14 residues. Germline V gene lookup returns CDR1 SGHAT and CDR2 FQDESV (reference sequence). The CDR3 bases are TGTGCCAGCAGCTCGGGGACAGGTGTCGACATTCAGTACTTC. Its protein product is CASSSGTGVDIQYF.

The chain carries TRBV6-1 and TRBJ1-1, with 9 bases lining up with TRBD1. This CDR3 contains 13 residues. Germline values: CDR1 MNHNS, CDR2 SASEGT. V dropped 10 bases and J dropped 4; count of bases not matched to a gene: 7. CDR3 in amino acids: CATRGTGTTEAFF. The DNA for the CDR3 is TGTGCCACCAGGGGGACAGGGACCACTGAAGCTTTCTTT.

A single count supports this clone. The gene calls are TRBV19 and TRBJ2-1; 8 bases are shared with TRBD1. Germline trimming cut 7 bases from V and 2 bases from J; bases unmatched to any gene: 7. CDR3 length: 15 amino acids. Germline CDR1 is LNHDA and CDR2 is SQIVND (reference sequence). This chain's CDR3 is CASTRTGTAYNEQFF. The CDR3, as DNA: TGTGCCAGTACCAGGACAGGGACCGCCTACAATGAGCAGTTCTTC.

V and J are TRBV28 and TRBJ2-7, with D possibly being TRBD1 (5 bases). The CDR3 consists of 13 residues. V was pared by 4 bases and J by 5 bases, with 12 bases between. The germline V gene has CDR1 MDHEN and CDR2 SYDVKM. CDR3 in amino acids: CASSSYRSDEQYF. CDR3 nucleotide sequence: TGTGCCAGCAGTTCCTACAGGTCCGACGAGCAGTACTTC.

This rearrangement joins TRBV5-1 to TRBJ2-7, with D maybe TRBD1 (6 bases). The CDR3 sequence is 16 residues long. Germline values: CDR1 SGHRS, CDR2 YFSETQ. Trimming removed 4 bases at V and 2 bases at J, with 19 bases between. The CDR3 reads CASSQLPQTGPYEQYF. CDR3 coding DNA: TGCGCCAGCAGCCAACTTCCCCAGACAGGTCCCTACGAGCAGTACTTC.

The rearrangement links TRBV19 to TRBJ1-2; tentative D call: TRBD1 (5 bases). Deletions cut 6 bases from V and 4 bases from J, with 12 bases between. The CDR3 spans 13 residues. The germline V gene has CDR1 LNHDA and CDR2 SQIVND (reference sequence). The CDR3 bases are TGTGCCAGTAGCGCAGGGCTCAGCTATGGCTACACCTTC. It is translated as CASSAGLSYGYTF.

The chain's CDR3 is CASRQGRNTIYF. The CDR3 bases are TGTGCCAGCAGACAGGGTCGGAACACCATATATTTT. The chain links TRBV6-1 to TRBJ1-3; D is perhaps TRBD1 (6 bases). This CDR3 spans 12 amino acids. Deletions cut 6 bases from V and 7 bases from J, with 10 bases between. Germline V gene sequence: CDR1 MNHNS, CDR2 SASEGT.

This clone was seen a single time. The rearrangement joins TRBV9 to TRBJ1-2, with D possibly being TRBD1 (5 bases). V was trimmed by 1 base and J by 3 bases, leaving 19 bases between them. CDR1 is SGDLS and CDR2 is YYNGEE in the germline V gene. This CDR3 contains 17 residues. The CDR3 region is CASSVSVSKGEDYGYTF. The CDR3 DNA reads as TGTGCCAGCAGCGTATCCGTTTCGAAAGGGGAAGACTATGGCTACACCTTC.

The rearrangement links TRBV9 to TRBJ2-5; 12 bases match TRBD2. Germline assignment: CDR1 SGDLS and CDR2 YYNGEE. The junction had 6 bases not matched to a gene; V was cut back by 7 bases and J by 2 bases. The CDR3 is 15 amino acids. The CDR3 DNA reads TGTGCCAGCTCAAGACTAGCGGGGGTTCAAGAGACCCAGTACTTC. Protein product: CASSRLAGVQETQYF.

The chain combines TRBV5-1 with TRBJ2-5, with D possibly being TRBD1 (6 bases). Trimming took 0 bases from V and 5 from J, leaving 14 bases between them. Germline V gene data show CDR1 as SGHRS and CDR2 as YFSETQ. This CDR3 is 15 amino acids long. CDR3: CASSLDGGQWETQYF. The CDR3 bases are TGCGCCAGCAGCTTGGATGGAGGACAGTGGGAGACCCAGTACTTC.

This clone was detected only once. The CDR3 DNA is TGTGCCAGTAGCAGCGGGGGATCCTACAATGAGCAGTTCTTC. It yields the protein CASSSGGSYNEQFF. The V call is TRBV19, the J call TRBJ2-1, with TRBD2 matching over 8 bases. The V segment lost 6 bases and the J segment 1 base; nucleotides outside the gene matches: 2. Per germline, CDR1 LNHDA and CDR2 SQIVND (reference sequence). The CDR3 is 14 amino acids.

This chain uses TRBV6-5 with TRBJ2-5; maybe TRBD1 (5 bases). The germline V gene has CDR1 MNHEY and CDR2 SVGAGI. The length of the CDR3 is 15 residues. The V and J ends lost 0 bases and 1 base respectively, with 9 bases between them. CDR3 nucleotide sequence: TGTGCCAGCAGTTACTCCCTCAGGGCCCAAGAGACCCAGTACTTC. Translated, it gives CASSYSLRAQETQYF.